This T cell receptor (beta chain) emerged from a study of T-cell memory formation after mild COVID-19. The CDR3 spans 21 residues. Germline V gives CDR1 MNHEY, CDR2 SMNVEV (reference sequence). Trimming left V 2 bases short and J 4 bases short, with 29 bases between. TCRdb itself ran the 5' RACE reads through MiXCR, one entry per CDR3 protein. Of roughly 150,000 distinct CDR3 sequences in the sample, 13% to 15% were seen once. V is TRBV27 and J is TRBJ2-2; a possible D gene is TRBD2 (5 bases). The clonotype originates from an adult woman who had mild COVID-19 (a few samples of this study predate the infection). Cell type and time point are not known. Sequenced sample: PBMCs or a T cell subset sorted from them (not recorded which). The CDR3 region is CASSLLSLDLAGIEGTGELFF. CDR3 DNA sequence: TGTGCCAGCAGTTTACTTTCCTTAGACCTAGCCGGGATTGAAGGCACCGGGGAGCTGTTTTTT.